This TCR beta chain was profiled in a study of neoadjuvant anti-PD-1 for oral cavity cancer listed by TCRdb under 2021. In terms of the full investigation: Patients mostly received three to four biweekly doses of nivolumab at 3 mg/kg before curative-intent surgical resection. Patients without progression received a fourth nivolumab dose around day 43 and underwent definitive surgical resection on days 50-56. Under RECIST 1.1, patients with complete response, partial response or stable disease were classed as responders, and patients with progression were classed as non-responders. An approximately 30% response rate was observed in the parent correlative cohort, in which around 13 patients were included. Points the paper makes about the study in general: Greater tumor shrinkage correlated with larger post-treatment sizes of preexisting intratumoral clones, which suggests that expansion of preexisting clones contributed to response. Higher pretreatment blood Treg/Th17 ratios correlated with higher pretreatment blood TCRbeta clonality and lower post-treatment tumor TCRbeta clonality. TCR analyses included only three patients per response group, and the authors called for larger cohorts for validation.

Reading the label with the study, this specimen's time point is: after neoadjuvant nivolumab, at surgical resection. Patients had been newly diagnosed with stage II-IVA oral cavity squamous cell carcinoma, and no prior systemic or radiation treatment had been given to the patients. Everyone in the cohort had locally advanced, HPV-negative oral cavity squamous cell carcinoma. The samples were obtained from a longitudinal correlative study of a single-arm phase II trial testing neoadjuvant nivolumab in oral cavity squamous cell carcinoma. Genomic DNA-based TCRbeta sequencing was performed on subject-matched pre- and post-treatment PBMCs and tumors from three responders and three non-responders. For tumor tissue, genomic DNA extraction relied on the Maxwell RSC DNA from Tissue kit. Tumor libraries used mostly around 4.6 ug of input genomic DNA for survey sequencing, with two replicates per sample. The immunoSEQ hsTCRbeta kit was used to prepare TCRbeta libraries according to the manufacturer's instructions. An Illumina NovaSeq 6000 S4 flow cell was used to sequence the final libraries, which had first been combined to 3 nM. Turning to the authors' computational methods: The immunoSEQ Analyzer handled quality control and preprocessing of the raw data. The analysis was restricted to productive rearrangements, with each unique CDR3 amino acid sequence defining a clonotype. Using the R package tcR, the researchers computed the Gini-Simpson index as their estimate of repertoire clonality. Student's t test was used to compare Gini indices, and Pearson correlation was used to assess associations with tumor size change. Sourced from immuneACCESS, this table was stored by TCRdb with only in-frame sequences that have V and J called. A share of the clones is absent; for the studies checked, an unresolved V gene accounts for under half, and the remainder has no known explanation. V and J calls and clone size come straight from that table; D and trimming were deduced from the DNA. The sample table shows around 35,000 clones, and 30% to 40% are seen once. The ten largest make up roughly 15% of the sample.

There are 12 amino acids in the CDR3, from cysteine to phenylalanine inclusive. CDR3 DNA is the only sequence kept; it has 36 bases, read in frame from the first base. V is reduced by 4 bases and J by 5 bases, leaving a spacing of 9 bases between them. Per the germline V gene, MDHEN is the CDR1 and SYDVKM is the CDR2. Remarks on this clone: The antigen this receptor binds is unknown. Within one base of it there is no much larger clone, and no base qualities were kept.

The specimen comprised tumor tissue, sampled after nivolumab (anti-PD-1) treatment. The receptor was derived from a person between 40 and 80 years old with oral cavity squamous cell carcinoma. The sequence is built from TRBV28 and TRBJ2-7; the D gene is not confidently resolved. CDR3 region: CASSSAWHEQYF. The nucleotide sequence is TGTGCCAGCAGTTCGGCGTGGCACGAGCAGTACTTC.